This T cell receptor (beta chain) derives from a study of radiation and T cells in renal cell carcinoma. The CDR3 is 15 amino acids. Trimming cost V 4 bases and J 0 bases; bases outside gene matches: 4. Germline lookup yields CDR1 MNHEY and CDR2 SVGAGI. Time point meaning: blood 2 weeks post-SBRT. Described treatment: 15 Gy SBRT to primary tumor, nephrectomy 4 weeks later. The assay was immunoSEQ multiplex PCR, and TCRdb's table has in-frame clones only and misses some. The repertoire holds some 150,000 clones, with approximately 86% as singletons. The sample was blood, taken from a patient whose treatment included radiotherapy and nephrectomy. The chain recombines TRBV6-5 with TRBJ2-3, with 7 nucleotides matching TRBD1. The sequence derives from a woman in her forties or fifties with renal cell carcinoma. CDR3 nucleotides: TGTGCCAGCAGTTCCCACAGGGGAAGCACAGATACGCAGTATTTT. Amino acids: CASSSHRGSTDTQYF.